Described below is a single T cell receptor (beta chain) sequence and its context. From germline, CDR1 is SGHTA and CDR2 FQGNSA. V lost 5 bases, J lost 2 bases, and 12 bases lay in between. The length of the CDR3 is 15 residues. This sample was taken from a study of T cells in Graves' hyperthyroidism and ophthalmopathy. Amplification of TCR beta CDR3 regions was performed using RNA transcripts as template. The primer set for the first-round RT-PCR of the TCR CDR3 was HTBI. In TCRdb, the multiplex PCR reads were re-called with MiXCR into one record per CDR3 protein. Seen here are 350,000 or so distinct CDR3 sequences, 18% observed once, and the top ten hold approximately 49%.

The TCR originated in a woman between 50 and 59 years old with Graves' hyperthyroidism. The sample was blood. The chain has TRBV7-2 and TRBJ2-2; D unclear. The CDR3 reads CASSTSGSNTGELFF. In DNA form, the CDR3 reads TGTGCCAGCAGCACCAGTGGCAGTAACACCGGGGAGCTGTTTTTT. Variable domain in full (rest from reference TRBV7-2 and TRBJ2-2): GAGVSQSPSNKVTEKGKDVELRCDPISGHTALYWYRQSLGQGLEFLIYFQGNSAPDKSGLPSDRFSAERTGGSVSTLTIQRTQQEDSAVYLCASSTSGSNTGELFFGEGSRLTVL.